A selection of T cell receptor beta chains follows, all from one sample in a study of T cell changes during pregnancy in multiple sclerosis. TCRdb's copy holds only in-frame clones and misses some; the assay was immunoSEQ multiplex PCR. The sample includes 60,000 to 70,000 clones, 75% to 95% of them seen just once. Sequenced material: peripheral blood, taken after pregnancy. The origin of the receptors is a female donor in good health, enrolled as a control in a pregnancy study. The CDR3 runs from the conserved cysteine through the conserved F or W. The D gene is left open where the match is weak. The size entry is marked missing in some rows and otherwise reads once, few, many or a size class.

J,V,size,D,CDR3,DNA
TRBJ2-3,TRBV6-5,.,TRBD2,CASSYVAGEDTQYF,TGTGCCAGCAGTTACGTAGCGGGGGAAGATACGCAGTATTTT
TRBJ2-7,TRBV29-1,.,TRBD1,CSDGQGDYEQYF,TGCAGCGATGGACAGGGCGACTACGAGCAGTACTTC
TRBJ2-7,TRBV15,.,.,CATSRGRDSYEQYF,TGTGCCACCAGCAGAGGACGGGACTCCTACGAGCAGTACTTC
TRBJ2-1,TRBV6-5,.,.,CASSQTGKTYNEQFF,TGTGCCAGCAGTCAGACCGGGAAGACCTACAATGAGCAGTTCTTC
TRBJ2-1,TRBV7-9,.,.,CASSQSSGPQSSYNEQFF,TGTGCCAGCAGCCAATCAAGCGGGCCCCAAAGCTCCTACAATGAGCAGTTCTTC
TRBJ2-2,TRBV5-1,.,TRBD1,CASSLDRGRGTGELFF,TGCGCCAGCAGCTTGGACAGGGGGCGCGGGACCGGGGAGCTGTTTTTT
TRBJ1-2,TRBV27,.,.,CASSPDSNYGYTF,TGTGCCAGCAGTCCAGACAGTAACTATGGCTACACCTTC
TRBJ1-1,TRBV11-2,.,.,CASSLLISGGNTEAFF,TGTGCCAGCAGCTTATTAATTTCGGGGGGGAACACTGAAGCTTTCTTT
TRBJ1-2,TRBV4-1,.,.,CASSQGLQTEFYGYTF,TGCGCCAGCAGCCAGGGGCTTCAGACGGAGTTCTATGGCTACACCTTC
TRBJ1-1,TRBV6-6,.,TRBD1,CASSYRGGTEAFF,TGTGCCAGCAGCTACAGGGGAGGGACTGAAGCTTTCTTT
TRBJ1-1,TRBV18,.,.,CASSPLLDTEAFF,TGTGCCAGCTCACCACTACTGGACACTGAAGCTTTCTTT
TRBJ2-7,TRBV6-5,.,.,CASSESLGGYEQYF,TGTGCCAGCAGTGAATCACTAGGAGGGTACGAGCAGTACTTC
TRBJ1-5,TRBV2,.,TRBD1,CASSEALKAGGQPQHF,TGTGCCAGCAGTGAAGCGCTTAAGGCAGGGGGTCAGCCCCAGCATTTT
TRBJ1-5,TRBV5-1,.,.,CASSFGGADQPQHF,TGCGCCAGCAGCTTTGGGGGGGCGGATCAGCCCCAGCATTTT
TRBJ2-1,TRBV7-9,.,TRBD2,CASTGLAGNEQFF,TGTGCCAGCACCGGGCTAGCGGGGAATGAGCAGTTCTTC
TRBJ1-1,TRBV30,once,.,CAWSSTRNTEAFF,TGTGCCTGGAGTTCGACACGAAACACTGAAGCTTTCTTT
TRBJ1-6,TRBV11-3,.,.,CASSLAGLNSPLHF,TGTGCCAGCAGCTTGGCAGGGCTCAATTCACCCCTCCACTTT
TRBJ2-7,TRBV9,.,.,CASSVASGTEYEQYF,TGTGCCAGCAGCGTAGCGTCAGGGACTGAGTACGAGCAGTACTTC
TRBJ2-7,TRBV11-1,.,.,CASSFSGSHEQYF,TGTGCCAGCAGCTTTTCAGGGTCCCACGAGCAGTACTTC
TRBJ1-5,TRBV4-3,.,.,CASSQGLAENQPQHF,TGCGCCAGCAGCCAAGGGCTGGCGGAAAATCAGCCCCAGCATTTT
TRBJ1-2,TRBV5-4,.,TRBD1,CASSQGTGSNYGYTF,TGTGCCAGCAGCCAGGGGACAGGGTCTAACTATGGCTACACCTTC
TRBJ2-7,TRBV6-6,.,.,CASSYSQGRLDEQYF,TGTGCCAGCAGTTACTCACAGGGTAGGTTGGACGAGCAGTACTTC
TRBJ2-1,TRBV10-2,.,.,CASRGGLVNEQFF,TGCGCCAGCAGGGGGGGACTTGTAAATGAGCAGTTCTTC
TRBJ1-6,TRBV2,.,TRBD1,CASSSGTVAGSPLHF,TGTGCCAGCAGTTCAGGGACAGTTGCGGGTTCACCCCTCCACTTT
TRBJ2-3,TRBV30,.,TRBD1,CAWRANRGQGISDTQYF,TGTGCCTGGAGGGCAAACCGGGGACAGGGAATTTCGGATACGCAGTATTTT
TRBJ2-1,TRBV4-3,.,.,CASSQEGGGYYNEQFF,TGCGCCAGCAGCCAAGAGGGCGGGGGCTACTACAATGAGCAGTTCTTC
TRBJ2-2,TRBV4-1,.,TRBD2,CASSLGGKNTGELFF,TGCGCCAGCAGCCTCGGGGGGAAGAACACCGGGGAGCTGTTTTTT
TRBJ1-3,TRBV7-2,.,.,CASSLERASSGNTIYF,TGTGCCAGCAGCTTAGAGCGGGCTAGCTCTGGAAACACCATATATTTT
TRBJ1-1,TRBV5-6,.,TRBD1,CASSWGTGGDTEAFF,TGTGCCAGCAGCTGGGGGACAGGGGGCGACACTGAAGCTTTCTTT
TRBJ2-1,TRBV4-3,.,.,CASRLDGHNEQFF,TGCGCCAGCAGACTAGATGGCCACAATGAGCAGTTCTTC
TRBJ1-4,TRBV4-2,.,TRBD1,CASSQDRGQQRANEKLFF,TGTGCCAGCAGCCAAGATCGGGGACAGCAGAGAGCTAATGAAAAACTGTTTTTT
TRBJ2-5,TRBV11-2,.,TRBD2,CASRVAVTSAQETQYF,TGTGCCAGCAGAGTTGCGGTGACTAGCGCCCAAGAGACCCAGTACTTC
TRBJ2-3,TRBV18,.,TRBD2,CASSREIGSTDTQYF,TGTGCCAGCTCGCGGGAGATCGGTAGCACAGATACGCAGTATTTT
TRBJ1-2,TRBV19,.,TRBD1,CATRESGGYGYTF,TGTGCCACCCGGGAATCAGGGGGTTATGGCTACACCTTC
TRBJ1-2,TRBV2,.,.,CASSGGPQNGYTF,TGTGCCAGCAGTGGGGGGCCGCAGAATGGCTACACCTTC
TRBJ1-6,TRBV4-3,.,.,CASSQDLSYNSPLHF,TGCGCCAGCAGCCAAGATCTCTCCTATAATTCACCCCTCCACTTT
TRBJ2-1,TRBV14,.,.,CASSLTAGVSYNEQFF,TGTGCCAGCAGCCTCACTGCAGGGGTCAGCTACAATGAGCAGTTCTTC
TRBJ2-7,TRBV11-2,.,TRBD2,CASSQRGLYEQYF,TGTGCCAGCAGCCAGCGGGGACTATACGAGCAGTACTTC
TRBJ1-3,TRBV2,.,.,CASSEGQGRDTIYF,TGTGCCAGCAGTGAAGGGCAGGGGCGAGACACCATATATTTT
TRBJ1-5,TRBV27,.,.,CASSLRGIHQPQHF,TGTGCCAGCAGTTTAAGGGGTATCCATCAGCCCCAGCATTTT
TRBJ1-4,TRBV27,.,.,CASRITSGTTNEKLFF,TGTGCCAGCAGAATAACGTCGGGAACAACTAATGAAAAACTGTTTTTT